Listed below are T cell receptor beta chains from one sample, sequenced in a study of TIL therapy for anti-PD-1-resistant metastatic lung cancer. Assay: immunoSEQ multiplex PCR; the TCRdb copy retains only in-frame clones and omits some. The table records about 60,000 clones, around 87% of them present only once. The specimen comprised blood, sampled at baseline. These receptors all stem from a person aged 25-85 years with non-small cell lung cancer. The CDR3 runs from the conserved cysteine through the conserved F or W. The order of the fields is J gene, clone size, D gene, V gene, CDR3 DNA, CDR3 protein. The D gene is left open where the match is weak. The listing skips clone size in some rows; elsewhere it reads once, few, many or a size class.

j_gene: TRBJ2-3; abundance: -; d_gene: -; v_gene: TRBV10-1; CDR3nt: TGCGCCAGCAGTGAGTCCCTAGCGAAGGGCACAGATACGCAGTATTTT; CDR3aa: CASSESLAKGTDTQYF
j_gene: TRBJ2-5; abundance: -; d_gene: TRBD1; v_gene: TRBV6-1; CDR3nt: TGTGCCAGCAGTGCGGGAGAGACAGGGGTACAGGAGACCCAGTACTTC; CDR3aa: CASSAGETGVQETQYF
j_gene: TRBJ1-1; abundance: -; d_gene: -; v_gene: TRBV28; CDR3nt: TGTGCCAGCAGTCTGGCTTTGGTGAACACTGAAGCTTTCTTT; CDR3aa: CASSLALVNTEAFF
j_gene: TRBJ1-3; abundance: -; d_gene: -; v_gene: TRBV27; CDR3nt: TGTGCCAGCAGTTCTTTTACAATGGGGGGGAACACCATATATTTT; CDR3aa: CASSSFTMGGNTIYF
j_gene: TRBJ2-7; abundance: few; d_gene: -; v_gene: TRBV12-3/TRBV12-4; CDR3nt: TGTGCCAGCAGTTTTAGTCGGGAGCAGTACTTC; CDR3aa: CASSFSREQYF
j_gene: TRBJ2-3; abundance: -; d_gene: -; v_gene: TRBV3-1/TRBV3-2; CDR3nt: TGTGCCAGCAGCCAGGTCGGGACGGGAGTTTGGGATACGCAGTATTTT; CDR3aa: CASSQVGTGVWDTQYF
j_gene: TRBJ1-2; abundance: -; d_gene: -; v_gene: TRBV9; CDR3nt: TGTGCCAGCAGCGTAGCCCAGGGGTTAAGACATGGCTACACCTTC; CDR3aa: CASSVAQGLRHGYTF
j_gene: TRBJ1-1; abundance: -; d_gene: -; v_gene: TRBV7-3; CDR3nt: TGTGCCAGCAGCCCATCACCTAACACTGAAGCTTTCTTT; CDR3aa: CASSPSPNTEAFF
j_gene: TRBJ1-1; abundance: once; d_gene: -; v_gene: TRBV2; CDR3nt: TGTGCCAGCAGCTGGGGGGGAGGTCGAGCTTTCTTT; CDR3aa: CASSWGGGRAFF
j_gene: TRBJ2-7; abundance: -; d_gene: -; v_gene: TRBV10-3; CDR3nt: TGTGCCATCAGTGAGTCGGCCCGGGACTGGTACGAGCAGTACTTC; CDR3aa: CAISESARDWYEQYF
j_gene: TRBJ1-2; abundance: -; d_gene: -; v_gene: TRBV19; CDR3nt: TGTGCCAGTAGTCTGACGGTCAACTATGGCTACACCTTC; CDR3aa: CASSLTVNYGYTF
j_gene: TRBJ2-5; abundance: -; d_gene: TRBD1; v_gene: TRBV27; CDR3nt: TGTGCCAGCAGTCTCACAGGGGAACCAGAGACCCAGTACTTC; CDR3aa: CASSLTGEPETQYF
j_gene: TRBJ1-1; abundance: -; d_gene: TRBD1; v_gene: TRBV4-1; CDR3nt: TGCGCCAGCAGCCACCTCGCGATTAGGACAGGGGTAAACACTGAAGCTTTCTTT; CDR3aa: CASSHLAIRTGVNTEAFF
j_gene: TRBJ1-1; abundance: few; d_gene: -; v_gene: TRBV20-1; CDR3nt: TGCAGTGCCCGAAGGAACACTGAAGCTTTCTTT; CDR3aa: CSARRNTEAFF
j_gene: TRBJ2-7; abundance: -; d_gene: -; v_gene: TRBV10-3; CDR3nt: TGTGCCATCAGTGGGGGCTACGAGCAGTACTTC; CDR3aa: CAISGGYEQYF
j_gene: TRBJ2-1; abundance: -; d_gene: -; v_gene: TRBV12-3/TRBV12-4; CDR3nt: TGTGCCAGCAAGGTGGGGCCCAATGAGCAGTTCTTC; CDR3aa: CASKVGPNEQFF
j_gene: TRBJ2-1; abundance: -; d_gene: TRBD1; v_gene: TRBV5-1; CDR3nt: TGCGCCAGCAGCCCAGGACAGGGTCAGAATGAGCAGTTCTTC; CDR3aa: CASSPGQGQNEQFF
j_gene: TRBJ2-1; abundance: -; d_gene: -; v_gene: TRBV24-1; CDR3nt: TGTGCCACCAGTGAAGGGTCATTAACTGAGCAGTTCTTC; CDR3aa: CATSEGSLTEQFF
j_gene: TRBJ1-3; abundance: -; d_gene: TRBD1; v_gene: TRBV9; CDR3nt: TGTGCCAGCAGCAGGAACAGGGGGCTCATGGTCGCTGGAAACACCATATATTTT; CDR3aa: CASSRNRGLMVAGNTIYF
j_gene: TRBJ1-4; abundance: -; d_gene: TRBD1; v_gene: TRBV10-3; CDR3nt: TGTGCCATCAGTGCTCAGGGGGCAAATGAAAAACTGTTTTTT; CDR3aa: CAISAQGANEKLFF
j_gene: TRBJ2-7; abundance: -; d_gene: -; v_gene: TRBV7-2; CDR3nt: TGTGCCAGCAGCTCCTTCAAGGGGTCCTACGAGCAGTACTTC; CDR3aa: CASSSFKGSYEQYF
j_gene: TRBJ2-3; abundance: -; d_gene: TRBD2; v_gene: TRBV6-2/TRBV6-3; CDR3nt: TGTGCCAGCAGTTACCCCGGACTAGCGGGAGGCCCCCCCACAGATACGCAGTATTTT; CDR3aa: CASSYPGLAGGPPTDTQYF
j_gene: TRBJ2-7; abundance: -; d_gene: -; v_gene: TRBV30; CDR3nt: TGTGCCTGCTCCGGGACGGGGTCCTACGAGCAGTACTTC; CDR3aa: CACSGTGSYEQYF
j_gene: TRBJ2-7; abundance: -; d_gene: -; v_gene: TRBV19; CDR3nt: TGTGCCAGCGCCGGGACCGTGACCTACGAGCAGTACTTC; CDR3aa: CASAGTVTYEQYF
j_gene: TRBJ2-4; abundance: -; d_gene: TRBD2; v_gene: TRBV5-1; CDR3nt: TGCGCCAGCAGCTTGGATCCGGGGGGGTCCAAAAACATTCAGTACTTC; CDR3aa: CASSLDPGGSKNIQYF
j_gene: TRBJ2-6; abundance: -; d_gene: -; v_gene: TRBV9; CDR3nt: TGTGCCAGCAGCGCTTGGGGGATCTCTGGGGCCAACGTCCTGACTTTC; CDR3aa: CASSAWGISGANVLTF
j_gene: TRBJ2-7; abundance: once; d_gene: -; v_gene: TRBV7-2; CDR3nt: TGTGCCAGCAGCTTAGAACTAGCAACCTACGAGCAGTACTTC; CDR3aa: CASSLELATYEQYF
j_gene: TRBJ1-1; abundance: -; d_gene: -; v_gene: TRBV6-4; CDR3nt: TGTGCCAGCAGGGTGAGCGCGAACACTGAAGCTTTCTTT; CDR3aa: CASRVSANTEAFF
j_gene: TRBJ1-6; abundance: -; d_gene: -; v_gene: TRBV12-3/TRBV12-4; CDR3nt: TGTGCCAGCAGCGGGGGGGGATCACCCCTCCACTTT; CDR3aa: CASSGGGSPLHF
j_gene: TRBJ2-1; abundance: -; d_gene: TRBD1; v_gene: TRBV7-8; CDR3nt: TGTGCCAGCAGCTTAGTTGAGGGACAGGAGGTTTACAATGAGCAGTTCTTC; CDR3aa: CASSLVEGQEVYNEQFF
j_gene: TRBJ2-7; abundance: -; d_gene: TRBD1; v_gene: TRBV23-1; CDR3nt: TGCGCCCGCGACCCAGGGACAGGGAGTAACTTC; CDR3aa: CARDPGTGSNF
j_gene: TRBJ2-2; abundance: -; d_gene: -; v_gene: TRBV3-1/TRBV3-2; CDR3nt: TGTGCCAGTCGCAGGGGGGCGTACACCGGGGAGCTGTTTTTT; CDR3aa: CASRRGAYTGELFF
j_gene: TRBJ1-5; abundance: -; d_gene: TRBD1; v_gene: TRBV30; CDR3nt: TGTGCCTGGAGCCCCGGGACAGGGGGCAGGCAGCCCCAGCATTTT; CDR3aa: CAWSPGTGGRQPQHF
j_gene: TRBJ2-1; abundance: -; d_gene: -; v_gene: TRBV27; CDR3nt: TGTGCCAGCAGCCCGTCAGGGGTCCTTCCTTACAATGAGCAGTTCTTC; CDR3aa: CASSPSGVLPYNEQFF
j_gene: TRBJ1-6; abundance: -; d_gene: -; v_gene: TRBV28; CDR3nt: TGTGCCAGCAGTTTCGCCAGAAGGAATAATTCACCCCTCCACTTT; CDR3aa: CASSFARRNNSPLHF